Below, 27 T cell receptor beta chains from the same sample are listed, as sequenced in a study of breast tumors, draining lymph nodes, adjacent tissues. Using its own MiXCR run on the multiplex PCR reads, TCRdb lists one record per CDR3 protein. This table has some 150,000 distinct CDR3 sequences, around 24% appearing once. The lymph nodes were axillary draining lymph nodes from breast cancer patients. The sample consisted of axillary lymph node tissue. The receptors come from a female donor with breast cancer. Some clones in this sample may be carry-over from other donors' samples.

This clonotype was observed at least ten times. The chain has TRBV20-1 and TRBJ2-2, with D perhaps TRBD2 (5 bases). CDR3 size: 14 residues. V was trimmed by 3 bases and J by 1 base, leaving 9 bases between them. CDR1 and CDR2 from the germline V gene are DFQATT and SNEGSKA (reference sequence). CDR3 region: CSASGGLNTGELFF. The CDR3, as DNA: TGCAGTGCTAGCGGCGGGCTGAACACCGGGGAGCTGTTTTTT.

V and J are TRBV19 and TRBJ2-1; the match to TRBD2 covers 10 bases. Per germline, CDR1 LNHDA and CDR2 SQIVND (reference sequence). V dropped 4 bases and J dropped 4; count of bases not matched to a gene: 7. The CDR3 sequence is 16 residues long. The chain's CDR3 is CASSTTGTSAYNEQFF. The CDR3 nucleotides read TGTGCCAGTAGTACCACCGGGACTAGCGCTTACAATGAGCAGTTCTTC.

The chain carries TRBV24-1 and TRBJ2-2, with D tentatively TRBD2 (6 bases). Germline lookup yields CDR1 KGHDR and CDR2 SFDVKD. V was cut by 5 bases and J by 0 bases, with 15 bases left in between. The CDR3 length is 17 residues. In DNA form, the CDR3 reads TGTGCCACCAGTGGTCGTGGACTATCCGCGAACACCGGGGAGCTGTTTTTT. Translating gives CATSGRGLSANTGELFF.

This clonotype has a count of ten or more. CDR3 in amino acids: CAIGSGSGGNEQFF. The CDR3 nucleotides read TGTGCCATCGGTTCAGGGTCGGGGGGCAATGAGCAGTTCTTC. The V and J genes are TRBV10-3 and TRBJ2-1; TRBD2 matches at 7 bases. V trimming: 8 bases; J trimming: 6 bases; junction bases outside the gene matches: 10. The CDR3 is made up of 14 amino acids. CDR1 and CDR2 from the germline V gene are ENHRY and SYGVKD.

As to this clonotype: Sequence at one end of the junction differs from germline and may be a read error. This CDR3 is CASSDGQGSTIYF. The DNA for the CDR3 is TGTGCCAGCAGCGACGGACAGGGAAGCACCATATATTTT. This chain links TRBV6-1 with TRBJ1-3, with 8 nucleotides matching TRBD1. Germline V gives CDR1 MNHNS, CDR2 SASEGT. The CDR3 has 13 residues.

Of note for this clonotype: A much larger clonotype is one base distant, so this may be a read error. The chain employs TRBV4-3 and TRBJ2-2, with 9 bases that match TRBD2. Germline V gives CDR1 LGHNA, CDR2 YSLEER. The CDR3 has 15 amino acids. CDR3 loop: CASSKAGGADGELLF. Here the CDR3 DNA reads TGCGCCAGCAGCAAAGCGGGAGGAGCCGACGGGGAGCTGCTTTTT.

Remarks on this clonotype: The junction departs from germline at one end; a sequencing error may be responsible. The gene calls are TRBV9 and TRBJ2-2, with TRBD1 matching 9 bases. Germline V gene lookup returns CDR1 SGDLS and CDR2 YYNGEE. This CDR3 has 17 residues. The CDR3 DNA is TGTGCCAGCAGCGTAGATGGACAGGGGATTGACACCGGGGGGCTGTTTTTT. It specifies CASSVDGQGIDTGGLFF.

This clonotype appeared many times. The V gene is TRBV6-1, the J gene TRBJ2-1, with 13 nucleotides matching TRBD2. The germline CDR1 and CDR2 sequences are MNHNS and SASEGT. The CDR3 has 15 amino acids. V lost 7 bases to trimming and J lost 7 bases; unmatched junction nucleotides: 7. Here the CDR3 DNA reads TGTGCCAGCAAGCAGGGGACTAGCGGGATTAATGAGCAGTTCTTC. The encoded protein is CASKQGTSGINEQFF.

This clonotype turned up a few times. V and J are TRBV27 and TRBJ2-1, with D hard to call. V was shortened by 5 bases and J by 0 bases, with 11 bases between the two germline ends. The CDR3 loop spans 15 amino acids. Germline CDR1 reads MNHEY; CDR2 reads SMNVEV (reference sequence). The chain's CDR3 is CASSPPLGSYNEQFF. The CDR3 DNA is TGTGCCAGCAGTCCCCCACTGGGCTCCTACAATGAGCAGTTCTTC.

This clonotype was detected many times. One end of the junction is discordant with germline, which a read error may explain. This chain joins TRBV7-7 and TRBJ2-5; D is perhaps TRBD1 (7 bases). Germline CDR1 SSHAT, CDR2 FNYEAQ (reference sequence). The CDR3 length is 15 residues. The CDR3 region is CASSLGGGGAKTQYF. The CDR3 nucleotides read TGTGCTAGCAGCTTGGGAGGAGGGGGCGCGAAGACCCAGTACTTC.

This clonotype has ten or more counts. The chain recombines TRBV14 with TRBJ2-2; 10 bases are a match to TRBD2. The J segment lost 4 bases and the V segment lost 2 bases, leaving 4 bases of the junction unmatched. The CDR3 contains 16 residues. Per germline, CDR1 SGHDN and CDR2 FVKESK. The CDR3 DNA sequence: TGTGCCAGCAGCCAACTAGCGGGAGATGTCACCGGGGAGCTGTTTTTT. It yields the protein CASSQLAGDVTGELFF.

This clonotype was seen at least ten times. The chain carries TRBV15 and TRBJ1-2; unclear D gene. Trimming removed 0 bases from V and 7 bases from J, with 6 bases in between. CDR3 length: 12 residues. Germline assignment: CDR1 LNHNV and CDR2 YYDKDF (reference sequence). CDR3 in amino acids: CATSRDRGGYTF. CDR3 DNA sequence: TGTGCCACCAGCAGAGATCGGGGTGGCTACACCTTC.

For this clonotype: This may arise from a read error, as a much more abundant clone is one base away. The CDR3 DNA reads as TGTGCCAGCAGCCACATAGCGGGAGGGCCGCAGTACGGGCAGTACTTC. It yields the protein CASSHIAGGPQYGQYF. V usage is TRBV3-1 and J usage is TRBJ2-7, with TRBD2 matching over 11 bases. This CDR3 is built from 16 residues. The germline CDR1 and CDR2 sequences are LGHDT and YNNKEL (reference sequence).

This clonotype was observed many times. This chain joins TRBV20-1 and TRBJ2-5; TRBD2 matches 10 bases. The CDR3 contains 16 residues. CDR1 and CDR2 from the germline V gene are DFQATT and SNEGSKA (reference sequence). Trimming cost V 3 bases and J 5 bases; bases outside gene matches: 12. The CDR3 protein is CSASPPIAGGVETQYF. As DNA, the CDR3 is TGCAGTGCTAGCCCCCCAATAGCGGGGGGCGTTGAGACCCAGTACTTC.

A note on this clonotype: Being one base from a much bigger clone, this may be a read error. The V and J genes are TRBV6-6 and TRBJ1-4; 9 bases agree with TRBD1. This CDR3 comprises 15 residues. Germline-derived CDR1 and CDR2 are MNHNY and SVGAGI (reference sequence). The chain's CDR3 is CASSEQGATNEKLVF. CDR3 in DNA: TGTGCCAGCAGTGAACAGGGGGCAACTAATGAAAAACTGGTTTTT.

This clonotype was seen repeatedly, ten times or more. The chain joins TRBV20-1 to TRBJ2-1; D is perhaps TRBD2 (6 bases). The CDR3 length is 10 residues. CDR1 is DFQATT and CDR2 is SNEGSKA in the germline V gene (reference sequence). Between the trimmed V and J ends, which lost 6 bases and 11 bases, there was a span of 11 bases. The CDR3 spells CSANLAKQFF. DNA for the CDR3: TGCAGTGCCAATCTAGCGAAGCAGTTCTTC.

The chain joins TRBV28 to TRBJ1-3; D possibly corresponds to TRBD1 (5 bases). CDR1 is MDHEN, CDR2 SYDVKM, per germline. This CDR3 has 17 amino acids. V lost 6 bases and J 0 bases, leaving 18 bases between the germline ends. The CDR3 region is CASSRGDGHFSGNTIYF. The DNA of the CDR3 is TGTGCCAGCAGCCGAGGCGATGGACACTTCTCTGGAAACACCATATATTTT. The variable domain in full, with the rest retrieved from reference TRBV28 and TRBJ1-3, is DVKVTQSSRYLVKRTGEKVFLECVQDMDHENMFWYRQDPGLGLRLIYFSYDVKMKEKGDIPEGYSVSREKKERFSLILESASTNQTSMYLCASSRGDGHFSGNTIYFGEGSWLTVV.

This clonotype was seen ten or more times. The gene calls are TRBV18 and TRBJ1-2, with D possibly being TRBD1 (5 bases). The CDR3 consists of 13 residues. CDR1 and CDR2 (germline): KGHSH, LQKENI. V was trimmed by 3 bases and J by 5 bases, leaving 10 bases between them. The CDR3 DNA sequence: TGTGCCAGCTCACCGGCGGGACTTTATGGCTACACCTTC. This codes for CASSPAGLYGYTF.

This clonotype has at least ten counts. V gene TRBV12-3 or TRBV12-4 combines with J gene TRBJ1-4; no firm D call. The CDR3 has 14 amino acids. Trimming removed 1 base from V and 3 bases from J, with 6 bases in between. The CDR3 region has the DNA TGTGCCAGCAGTTTAGGTAGTCCTAATGAAAAACTGTTTTTT. Amino acids: CASSLGSPNEKLFF.

Here the CDR3 reads CASRSSGRSIGELFF. The CDR3 DNA sequence: TGTGCCAGCAGATCTAGCGGGAGAAGTATCGGGGAGCTGTTTTTT. V gene TRBV6-5 combines with J gene TRBJ2-2, with 10 bases lining up with TRBD2. Germline loops: CDR1 MNHEY, CDR2 SVGAGI. CDR3 size: 15 residues. With 6 bases clipped from V and 7 bases from J, the junction kept 8 bases outside the gene matches.

The V gene is TRBV28, the J gene TRBJ2-3; TRBD2 is a possible D gene (6 bases). The CDR3 loop spans 12 amino acids. Germline CDR1 reads MDHEN; CDR2 reads SYDVKM. Trimming removed 4 bases from V and 13 bases from J, with 15 bases in between. The CDR3 loop reads CASSSTSRREYF. The CDR3 DNA sequence: TGTGCCAGCAGTTCAACTTCCCGGAGGGAGTATTTT.

The chain uses TRBV10-2 and TRBJ2-7; TRBD1 matches 7 bases. Germline V gene lookup returns CDR1 WSHSY and CDR2 SAAADI. CDR3 size: 14 residues. V shed 2 bases and J 6 bases; nucleotides not matched to a gene: 7. CDR3 nucleotides: TGCGCCAGCAGTGAGCTCCCGGGACAGCGCGAGCAGTACTTC. The encoded protein is CASSELPGQREQYF.

Ten or more counts support this clonotype. The chain links TRBV9 to TRBJ2-1, with 7 bases identical to TRBD2. V lost 0 bases, J lost 0 bases, and 3 bases stayed unmatched. Germline loops: CDR1 SGDLS, CDR2 YYNGEE. The CDR3 has 16 residues. In nucleotides, the CDR3 is TGTGCCAGCAGCGTAGGGGGGGGGAGCTCCTACAATGAGCAGTTCTTC. Protein sequence: CASSVGGGSSYNEQFF. The full variable domain, rest sourced from reference TRBV9 and TRBJ2-1, is DSGVTQTPKHLITATGQRVTLRCSPRSGDLSVYWYQQSLDQGLQFLIQYYNGEERAKGNILERFSAQQFPDLHSELNLSSLELGDSALYFCASSVGGGSSYNEQFFGPGTRLTVL.

This clonotype was counted ten times or more. J is TRBJ1-4 and V is TRBV7-2; maybe TRBD1 (5 bases). Trimming took off 5 bases at V and 7 bases at J, with 17 bases between the two ends. CDR1 and CDR2 (germline): SGHTA, FQGNSA. CDR3 size: 15 residues. DNA of the CDR3: TGTGCCAGCAGCCCCAGGCGGGGGGGTAGTGAAAAACTGTTTTTT. As protein: CASSPRRGGSEKLFF.

This clonotype was observed at least ten times. The V gene is TRBV12-3 or TRBV12-4, the J gene TRBJ2-7; perhaps D is TRBD1 or TRBD2 (5 bases each). This CDR3 is built from 12 residues. V was cut by 5 bases and J by 6 bases, with 11 bases left in between. CDR3 loop: CASSDGASEQYF. The CDR3 DNA reads as TGTGCCAGCAGTGACGGGGCCAGCGAGCAGTACTTC.

The chain combines TRBV11-2 with TRBJ1-2; no definite D call. CDR1 is SGHAT and CDR2 is FQNNGV in the germline V gene. CDR3 length equals 14 residues. V was pared by 5 bases and J by 1 base, with 11 bases between. The CDR3, as DNA: TGTGCCAGCAGCCACGACCGGTATAACTATGGCTACACCTTC. Translation gives CASSHDRYNYGYTF.

Comments on this clonotype: A read error may explain this, as a much larger clone is one base away. J is TRBJ1-5 and V is TRBV30; D not resolved. The V gene's germline CDR1 is GTSNPN and CDR2 SVGIG (reference sequence). The CDR3 consists of 13 residues. The CDR3 reads CARSASGRAAQHF. CDR3 nucleotides: TGTGCCCGGAGCGCCAGCGGACGGGCTGCCCAGCATTTT. The variable domain in full, with the rest retrieved from reference TRBV30 and TRBJ1-5, is SQTIHQWPATLVQPVGSPLSLECTVEGTSNPNLYWYRQAAGRGLQLLFYSVGIGQISSEVPQNLSASRPQDRQFILSSKKLLLSDSGFYLCARSASGRAAQHFGDGTRLSIL.